The 30 T cell receptor beta chains reported below all come from one sample, sequenced in a study of T cell responses to AZD1222 COVID-19 vaccine. Here immunoSEQ multiplex PCR was the method, and the copy in TCRdb shows in-frame clones only, minus some. There are roughly 200,000 clones in the sample; around 94% occur only once, and roughly 1.8% lies in the top ten. The starting material was peripheral blood, obtained 28 days after the second dose of the MenACWY control vaccine. These TCRs come from an adult who received the MenACWY meningococcal vaccine as a control.

CDR3 sequence (DNA): TGCGCCAGCAGCCCCATGGGGGGGAGCGGGGAGCTGTTTTTT. Residues: CASSPMGGSGELFF. The chain employs TRBV5-1 and TRBJ2-2, with 7 positions matching TRBD2. Germline CDR1 reads SGHRS; CDR2 reads YFSETQ. The length of the CDR3 is 14 residues. V lost 4 bases and J lost 7; bases outside the gene matches: 7.

V gene TRBV2 combines with J gene TRBJ1-4; maybe TRBD1 (6 bases). The CDR3 is made up of 16 amino acids. V was trimmed by 6 bases and J by 8 bases, leaving 22 bases between them. CDR1 and CDR2 from the germline V gene are SNHLY and FYNNEI. The CDR3 is CASRYQQGVGEEKLFF. CDR3 DNA: TGTGCCAGCAGATACCAACAGGGAGTGGGAGAAGAAAAACTGTTTTTT.

The chain uses TRBV2 and TRBJ1-2; 7 nucleotides match TRBD1. V trimming: 7 bases; J trimming: 5 bases; junction bases outside the gene matches: 22. This CDR3 has 18 residues. Germline values: CDR1 SNHLY, CDR2 FYNNEI. In DNA form, the CDR3 reads TGTGCCAGCAACGGGCCGCGACAGGGATCGCCACCGACGTATGGCTACACCTTC. As protein: CASNGPRQGSPPTYGYTF.

The rearrangement links TRBV3-1 (or the pseudogene TRBV3-2) to TRBJ2-7; D is unresolved. Germline V gene data show CDR1 as LGHDT and CDR2 as YNNKEL (reference sequence). This CDR3 contains 14 residues. Trimming removed 0 bases at V and 0 bases at J, with 6 bases between. The CDR3 sequence is CASSQDRASYEQYF. Here the CDR3 DNA reads TGTGCCAGCAGCCAAGATCGGGCCTCCTACGAGCAGTACTTC.

The rearrangement joins TRBV9 to TRBJ1-1, with D maybe TRBD1 (6 bases). V gave up 7 bases and J gave up 1 base, with 11 bases separating them. This CDR3 comprises 13 residues. CDR1 and CDR2 (germline): SGDLS, YYNGEE. As DNA, the CDR3 is TGTGCCAGCGCCGGGGGCTCGAACACTGAAGCTTTCTTT. Translating it yields CASAGGSNTEAFF.

The chain links TRBV5-5 to TRBJ2-5; either TRBD1 or TRBD2 may supply D (5 bases each). This CDR3 has 14 residues. Germline loops: CDR1 SGHKS, CDR2 YYEKEE (reference sequence). The V end lost 0 bases, the J end lost 2 bases, and 8 bases lay between the germline ends. The CDR3 DNA reads TGTGCCAGCAGCTTGGAGGGGACGCAAGAGACCCAGTACTTC. This translates into CASSLEGTQETQYF.

This chain joins TRBV5-6 and TRBJ2-5; D not resolved. With 4 bases removed from V and 5 bases from J, the gap between germline ends came to 12 bases. Germline values: CDR1 SGHDT, CDR2 YYEEEE. This CDR3 comprises 13 residues. DNA of the CDR3: TGTGCCAGCAGCCTAAGCATGTGGGAGACCCAGTACTTC. Its protein product is CASSLSMWETQYF.

V is TRBV28 and J is TRBJ1-1, with no clear D. The V end was cut by 3 bases, the J end by 2 bases, with 4 bases between. Germline V gene data show CDR1 as MDHEN and CDR2 as SYDVKM. The length of the CDR3 is 12 residues. CDR3 protein: CASSFINTEAFF. The CDR3 DNA follows: TGTGCCAGCAGTTTTATAAACACTGAAGCTTTCTTT.

The chain couples TRBV5-1 to TRBJ1-3; 7 bases align to TRBD1. Trimming at V came to 0 bases and at J to 3 bases, leaving 0 bases not matched to a gene. The CDR3 sequence is 14 residues long. Per germline, CDR1 SGHRS and CDR2 YFSETQ. The CDR3 DNA reads TGCGCCAGCAGCTTGGACAGGGGTGGAAACACCATATATTTT. Its translation: CASSLDRGGNTIYF.

This chain connects TRBV10-3 to TRBJ2-1, with D uncertain. Germline values: CDR1 ENHRY, CDR2 SYGVKD. This CDR3 is built from 11 residues. The V end lost 3 bases, the J end lost 5 bases, and 2 bases lay between the germline ends. This CDR3 reads CAISENNEQFF. The DNA of the CDR3 is TGTGCCATCAGTGAAAACAATGAGCAGTTCTTC.

The chain uses TRBV4-1 and TRBJ1-5, with TRBD1 identical over 10 bases. The CDR3 is 17 residues long. The germline V gene has CDR1 MGHRA and CDR2 YSYEKL. V dropped 4 bases and J dropped 6; count of bases not matched to a gene: 12. CDR3 in amino acids: CASSLTTRTGGRQPQHF. The CDR3 nucleotides read TGCGCCAGCAGCCTAACAACGAGGACAGGGGGGCGTCAGCCCCAGCATTTT.

The chain recombines TRBV28 with TRBJ2-3; 9 positions agree with TRBD2. V shed 7 bases, J shed 5 bases, and the junction held 13 bases outside the gene matches. The CDR3 is 16 residues long. The germline gives CDR1 MDHEN, CDR2 SYDVKM. The CDR3 nucleotides are TGTGCCAGCACCCCCACGTGGGCTAGCGGGAAAGATACGCAGTATTTT. Amino acids: CASTPTWASGKDTQYF.

V gene TRBV19 combines with J gene TRBJ2-4, with 9 positions matching TRBD1. Germline V gene lookup returns CDR1 LNHDA and CDR2 SQIVND (reference sequence). The CDR3 runs 14 residues. J gave up 9 bases and V 5 bases, and 8 bases lay outside the gene matches. DNA for the CDR3: TGTGCCAGTAGTTACCGGGACAGGGAGGTCATTCAGTACTTC. Translating it yields CASSYRDREVIQYF.

The chain uses TRBV5-1 and TRBJ2-1; tentative D call: TRBD2 (6 bases). Germline V CDR1 and CDR2: SGHRS, YFSETQ. Trimming cost V 2 bases and J 2 bases, with 11 bases left between them. The CDR3 runs 15 residues. CDR3 bases: TGCGCCAGCAGCTTCGGAGGGAGTACCTACAATGAGCAGTTCTTC. Translating it yields CASSFGGSTYNEQFF.

The chain couples TRBV10-1 to TRBJ2-5, with a tentative D call TRBD2 (7 bases). The CDR3 covers 15 residues. The germline gives CDR1 WNHNN, CDR2 SYGVQD (reference sequence). Deletions cut 9 bases from V and 5 bases from J, with 22 bases between. The CDR3 nucleotides are TGCGCCAGTCTCGGGCGCGGGGGCCCCGGGGAGACCCAGTACTTC. Translating gives CASLGRGGPGETQYF.

This chain links TRBV6-5 with TRBJ1-1; no clear D gene. The CDR3 has 13 residues. V was cut by 6 bases and J by 7 bases, with 15 bases left in between. Germline CDR1 and CDR2: MNHEY and SVGAGI. The CDR3 region has the DNA TGTGCCAGCAGGCCCCCTAATGCGATTGAAGCTTTCTTT. Protein sequence: CASRPPNAIEAFF.

This chain uses TRBV18 with TRBJ2-3; D is uncertain. The CDR3 length is 15 residues. Trimming cost V 3 bases and J 0 bases, with 10 bases left between them. CDR1 is KGHSH and CDR2 is LQKENI in the germline V gene. The CDR3 region has the DNA TGTGCCAGCTCACCCATTTCAAAGAGCACAGATACGCAGTATTTT. Translating it yields CASSPISKSTDTQYF.

This chain connects TRBV27 to TRBJ1-1; 11 bases are a match to TRBD1. This CDR3 spans 15 amino acids. V shed 7 bases and J 1 base; nucleotides not matched to a gene: 5. Germline CDR1 and CDR2: MNHEY and SMNVEV (reference sequence). The DNA of the CDR3 is TGTGCCAGCACTCGAGGACAGGGGGCGAACACTGAAGCTTTCTTT. Encoded protein: CASTRGQGANTEAFF.

The chain joins TRBV27 to TRBJ2-7, with 11 bases matching TRBD2. Germline CDR1 is MNHEY and CDR2 is SMNVEV (reference sequence). The trim removed 3 bases at V and 4 bases at J, leaving 5 bases unmatched. The CDR3 is 15 amino acids. CDR3 coding DNA: TGTGCCAGCAGTTTGTGGGCTAGCGGGGGGTACGAGCAGTACTTC. This sequence encodes CASSLWASGGYEQYF.

The chain joins TRBV5-4 to TRBJ1-3; D might be TRBD1 (6 bases). V was trimmed by 0 bases and J by 4 bases, leaving 14 bases between them. The CDR3 extends over 16 amino acids. Germline values: CDR1 SGHNT, CDR2 YYREEE (reference sequence). CDR3 protein: CASSLVPGEAGNTIYF. The CDR3 DNA reads as TGTGCCAGCAGCTTGGTGCCAGGGGAAGCGGGAAACACCATATATTTT.

The chain joins TRBV11-2 to TRBJ2-2; D gene uncertain. The ends were cut back, 1 base at V and 3 bases at J, with 6 bases in the middle. Germline-derived CDR1 and CDR2 are SGHAT and FQNNGV. The CDR3 is 14 amino acids. CDR3 loop: CASSLAGYTGELFF. CDR3 nucleotides: TGTGCCAGCAGCTTAGCGGGTTACACCGGGGAGCTGTTTTTT.

This clone has only one observation. This chain links TRBV28 with TRBJ1-2, with D perhaps matching TRBD1 (5 bases). The ends were cut back, 2 bases at V and 4 bases at J, with 11 bases in the middle. The CDR3 has 14 amino acids. The germline gives CDR1 MDHEN, CDR2 SYDVKM. The chain's CDR3 is CASSLQGRAYGYTF. The CDR3 DNA sequence: TGTGCCAGCAGTTTACAGGGACGGGCCTATGGCTACACCTTC.

This chain uses TRBV7-6 with TRBJ2-7, with 11 bases matching TRBD2. The CDR3 loop spans 15 amino acids. CDR1 and CDR2 (germline): SGHVS, FNYEAQ. V gave up 5 bases and J gave up 2 bases; unmatched junction bases: 5. The CDR3 here is CASSPTSGSPYEQYF. The CDR3 bases are TGTGCCAGCAGCCCAACTAGCGGGAGCCCCTACGAGCAGTACTTC. The variable domain in full, completed from reference TRBV7-6 and TRBJ2-7, reads GAGVSQSPRYKVTKRGQDVALRCDPISGHVSLYWYRQALGQGPEFLTYFNYEAQQDKSGLPNDRFSAERPEGSISTLTIQRTEQRDSAMYRCASSPTSGSPYEQYFGPGTRLTVT.

The chain is built from TRBV7-3 and TRBJ1-6; a possible D gene is TRBD1 (6 bases). The CDR3 loop spans 14 amino acids. The germline gives CDR1 SGHTA, CDR2 FQGTGA. V was pared by 5 bases and J by 6 bases, with 11 bases between. The CDR3 DNA reads as TGTGCCAGCAGCCAACAGGGTCGTAATTCACCCCTCCACTTT. Residues: CASSQQGRNSPLHF.

This clone has only one observation. The CDR3 DNA reads TGCAGTGCTAGAAAGGGAAACACCATATATTTT. This encodes CSARKGNTIYF. The J gene is TRBJ1-3, the V gene TRBV20-1; D not resolved. The CDR3 covers 11 residues. Deletions cut 2 bases from V and 4 bases from J, with 3 bases between. Germline-derived CDR1 and CDR2 are DFQATT and SNEGSKA (reference sequence).

The chain is built from TRBV2 and TRBJ1-5; D possibly corresponds to TRBD1 (6 bases). The CDR3 has 13 residues. Trimming removed 6 bases from V and 4 bases from J, with 10 bases in between. The germline CDR1 and CDR2 sequences are SNHLY and FYNNEI. The CDR3 reads CASRSDSNQPQHF. As DNA, the CDR3 is TGTGCCAGCAGGTCGGACAGTAATCAGCCCCAGCATTTT.

The chain links TRBV14 to TRBJ1-4; D gene ambiguous. This CDR3 spans 14 amino acids. V was clipped by 0 bases and J by 8 bases, with 10 bases between them. From germline, CDR1 is SGHDN and CDR2 FVKESK. CDR3 residues: CASSQEGFGEKLFF. In DNA, the CDR3 is TGTGCCAGCAGCCAAGAAGGGTTTGGCGAAAAACTGTTTTTT. The variable domain in full, completed from reference TRBV14 and TRBJ1-4, reads EAGVTQFPSHSVIEKGQTVTLRCDPISGHDNLYWYRRVMGKEIKFLLHFVKESKQDESGMPNNRFLAERTGGTYSTLKVQPAELEDSGVYFCASSQEGFGEKLFFGSGTQLSVL.

The chain uses TRBV19 and TRBJ1-1; D gene ambiguous. V lost 5 bases to trimming and J lost 1 base, with 11 bases between them. Germline CDR1 is LNHDA and CDR2 is SQIVND (reference sequence). The CDR3 is made up of 14 amino acids. For the CDR3, the DNA is TGTGCCAGTAGTCCCTCGGGAGGGAACACTGAAGCTTTCTTT. Translated: CASSPSGGNTEAFF. The full variable domain, in which reference TRBV19 and TRBJ1-1 provide the parts outside the CDR3, is DGGITQSPKYLFRKEGQNVTLSCEQNLNHDAMYWYRQDPGQGLRLIYYSQIVNDFQKGDIAEGYSVSREKKESFPLTVTSAQKNPTAFYLCASSPSGGNTEAFFGQGTRLTVV.

The chain carries TRBV3-1 (or the pseudogene TRBV3-2) and TRBJ1-1; D gene uncertain. Germline CDR1 reads LGHDT; CDR2 reads YNNKEL (reference sequence). V dropped 3 bases and J dropped 3 bases, with 11 bases sitting between them. This CDR3 has 14 residues. The CDR3 region is CASSQGRRDTEAFF. In DNA, the CDR3 is TGTGCCAGCAGCCAGGGCAGGAGGGACACTGAAGCTTTCTTT.

The genes are TRBV13 and TRBJ1-1; 9 nucleotides line up with TRBD1. CDR1 and CDR2 (germline): PRHDT, FYEKMQ (reference sequence). The CDR3 totals 14 residues. V lost 5 bases to trimming and J lost 1 base; unmatched junction nucleotides: 2. CDR3 in DNA: TGTGCCAGCAGCACAGGGGGCGGGAACACTGAAGCTTTCTTT. It is translated as CASSTGGGNTEAFF.